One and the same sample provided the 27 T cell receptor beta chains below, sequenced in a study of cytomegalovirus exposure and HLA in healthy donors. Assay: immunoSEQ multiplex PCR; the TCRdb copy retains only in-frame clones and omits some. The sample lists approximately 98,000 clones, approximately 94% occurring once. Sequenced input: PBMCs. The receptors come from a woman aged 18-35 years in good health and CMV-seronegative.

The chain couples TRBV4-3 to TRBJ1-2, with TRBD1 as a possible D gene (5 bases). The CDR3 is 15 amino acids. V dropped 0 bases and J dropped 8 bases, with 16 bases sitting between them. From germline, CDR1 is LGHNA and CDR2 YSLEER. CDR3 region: CASSQEGGGLGGYTF. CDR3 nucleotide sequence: TGCGCCAGCAGCCAAGAAGGCGGGGGGTTAGGCGGCTACACCTTC.

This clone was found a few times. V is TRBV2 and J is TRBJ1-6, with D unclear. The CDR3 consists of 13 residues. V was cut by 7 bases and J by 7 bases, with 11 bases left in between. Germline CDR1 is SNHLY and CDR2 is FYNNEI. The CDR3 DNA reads TGTGCCAGCATCGAATCACGGAATTCACCCCTCCACTTT. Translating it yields CASIESRNSPLHF.

The CDR3 is CASSLEGVGFTEQYF. DNA for the CDR3: TGTGCCAGCAGCTTAGAGGGGGTGGGCTTTACCGAGCAGTACTTC. The chain uses TRBV13 and TRBJ2-7; perhaps TRBD1 as D (6 bases). The V end was cut by 1 base, the J end by 6 bases, with 16 bases between. There are 15 residues in the CDR3. The V gene's germline CDR1 is PRHDT and CDR2 FYEKMQ (reference sequence).

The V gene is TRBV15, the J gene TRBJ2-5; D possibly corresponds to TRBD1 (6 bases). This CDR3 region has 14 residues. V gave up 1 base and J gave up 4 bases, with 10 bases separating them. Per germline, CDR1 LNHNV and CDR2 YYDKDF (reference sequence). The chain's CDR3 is CATSRGQDRETQYF. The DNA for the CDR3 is TGTGCCACCAGCAGAGGACAGGACAGAGAGACCCAGTACTTC.

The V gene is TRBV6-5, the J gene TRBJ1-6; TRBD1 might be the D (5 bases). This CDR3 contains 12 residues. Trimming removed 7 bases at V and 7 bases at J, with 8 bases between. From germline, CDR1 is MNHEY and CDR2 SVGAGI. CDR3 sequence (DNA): TGTGCCAGCACGAAGGGGAATTCACCCCTCCACTTT. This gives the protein CASTKGNSPLHF.

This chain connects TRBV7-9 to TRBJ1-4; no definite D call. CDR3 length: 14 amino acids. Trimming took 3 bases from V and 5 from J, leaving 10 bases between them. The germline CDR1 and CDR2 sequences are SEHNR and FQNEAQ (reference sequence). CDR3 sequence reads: CASSFEGRNEKLFF. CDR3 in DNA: TGTGCCAGCAGCTTCGAAGGGAGGAATGAAAAACTGTTTTTT.

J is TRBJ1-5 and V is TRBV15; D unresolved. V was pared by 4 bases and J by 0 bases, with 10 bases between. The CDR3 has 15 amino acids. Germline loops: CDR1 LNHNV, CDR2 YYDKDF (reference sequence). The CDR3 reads CATSTPGYSNQPQHF. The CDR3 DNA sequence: TGTGCCACCAGCACCCCAGGTTATAGCAATCAGCCCCAGCATTTT. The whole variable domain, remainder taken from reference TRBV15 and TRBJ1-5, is DAMVIQNPRYQVTQFGKPVTLSCSQTLNHNVMYWYQQKSSQAPKLLFHYYDKDFNNEADTPDNFQSRRPNTSFCFLDIRSPGLGDTAMYLCATSTPGYSNQPQHFGDGTRLSIL.

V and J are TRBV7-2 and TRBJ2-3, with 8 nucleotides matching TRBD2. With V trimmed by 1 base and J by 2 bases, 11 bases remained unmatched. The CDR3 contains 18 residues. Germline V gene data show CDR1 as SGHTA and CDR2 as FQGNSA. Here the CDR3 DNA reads TGTGCCAGCAGCTTAGTAGGGGGAGGTAGCGGGAACACAGATACGCAGTATTTT. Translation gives CASSLVGGGSGNTDTQYF.

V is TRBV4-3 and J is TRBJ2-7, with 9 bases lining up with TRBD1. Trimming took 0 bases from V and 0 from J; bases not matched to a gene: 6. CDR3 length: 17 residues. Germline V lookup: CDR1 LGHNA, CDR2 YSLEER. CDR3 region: CASSQDSSGQGSYEQYF. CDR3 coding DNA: TGCGCCAGCAGCCAAGACTCTTCGGGACAGGGCTCCTACGAGCAGTACTTC.

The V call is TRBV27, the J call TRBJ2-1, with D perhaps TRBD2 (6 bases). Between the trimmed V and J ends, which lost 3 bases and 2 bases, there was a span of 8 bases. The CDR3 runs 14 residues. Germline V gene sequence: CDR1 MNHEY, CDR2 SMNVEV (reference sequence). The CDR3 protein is CASSFGGAYNEQFF. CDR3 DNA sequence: TGTGCCAGCAGTTTCGGGGGAGCCTACAATGAGCAGTTCTTC.

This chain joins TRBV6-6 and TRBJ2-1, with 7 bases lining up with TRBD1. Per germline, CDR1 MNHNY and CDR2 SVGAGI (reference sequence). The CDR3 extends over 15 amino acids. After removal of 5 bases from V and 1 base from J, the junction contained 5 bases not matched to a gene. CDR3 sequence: CASSAQGPSYNEQFF. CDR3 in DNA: TGTGCCAGCAGTGCACAGGGGCCTTCCTACAATGAGCAGTTCTTC.

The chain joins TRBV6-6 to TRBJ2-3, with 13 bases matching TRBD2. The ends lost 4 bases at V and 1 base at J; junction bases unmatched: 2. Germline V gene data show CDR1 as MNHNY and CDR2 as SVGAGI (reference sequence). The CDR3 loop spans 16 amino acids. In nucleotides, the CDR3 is TGTGCCAGCAGTTGGACTAGCGGGGGCGGCACAGATACGCAGTATTTT. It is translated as CASSWTSGGGTDTQYF.

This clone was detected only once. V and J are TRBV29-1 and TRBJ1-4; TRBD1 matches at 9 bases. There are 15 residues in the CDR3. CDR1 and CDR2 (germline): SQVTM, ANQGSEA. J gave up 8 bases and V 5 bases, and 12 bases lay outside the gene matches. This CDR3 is CSVKPGGTGPEKLFF. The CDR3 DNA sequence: TGCAGCGTTAAACCGGGGGGGACAGGGCCAGAAAAACTGTTTTTT.

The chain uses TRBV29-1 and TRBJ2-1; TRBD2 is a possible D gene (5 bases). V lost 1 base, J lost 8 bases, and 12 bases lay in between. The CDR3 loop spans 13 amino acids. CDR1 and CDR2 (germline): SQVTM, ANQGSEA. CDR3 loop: CSVEGLAGDEQFF. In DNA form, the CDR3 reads TGCAGCGTTGAAGGGCTAGCTGGGGATGAGCAGTTCTTC.

CDR3 protein: CASTGDSSEQYF. As DNA, the CDR3 is TGTGCCAGCACCGGGGACAGCAGCGAGCAGTACTTC. The genes are TRBV2 and TRBJ2-7; 7 bases are shared with TRBD1. CDR3 length: 12 residues. CDR1 is SNHLY, CDR2 FYNNEI, per germline. With V trimmed by 7 bases and J by 6 bases, 6 bases remained unmatched. Filled out from reference TRBV2 and TRBJ2-7, the complete variable domain reads EPEVTQTPSHQVTQMGQEVILRCVPISNHLYFYWYRQILGQKVEFLVSFYNNEISEKSEIFDDQFSVERPDGSNFTLKIRSTKLEDSAMYFCASTGDSSEQYFGPGTRLTVT.

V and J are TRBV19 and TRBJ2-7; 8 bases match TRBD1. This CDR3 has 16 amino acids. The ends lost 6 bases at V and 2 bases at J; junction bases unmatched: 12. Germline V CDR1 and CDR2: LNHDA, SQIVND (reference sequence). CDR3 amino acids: CASRRDRGVCPYEQYF. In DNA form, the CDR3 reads TGTGCCAGTAGACGAGACAGGGGAGTATGCCCCTACGAGCAGTACTTC.

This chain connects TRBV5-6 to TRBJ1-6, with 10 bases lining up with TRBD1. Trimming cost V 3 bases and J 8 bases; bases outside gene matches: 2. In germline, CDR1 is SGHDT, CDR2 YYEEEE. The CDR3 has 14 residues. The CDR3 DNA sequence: TGTGCCAGCAGCTGGGACAGGGGTCATTCACCCCTCCACTTT. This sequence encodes CASSWDRGHSPLHF.

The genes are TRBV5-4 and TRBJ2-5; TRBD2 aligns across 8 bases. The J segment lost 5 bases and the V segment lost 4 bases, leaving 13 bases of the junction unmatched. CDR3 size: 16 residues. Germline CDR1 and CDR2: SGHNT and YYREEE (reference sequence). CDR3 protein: CASSPRGGQTRETQYF. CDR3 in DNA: TGTGCCAGCAGCCCCCGGGGGGGCCAAACTCGGGAGACCCAGTACTTC.

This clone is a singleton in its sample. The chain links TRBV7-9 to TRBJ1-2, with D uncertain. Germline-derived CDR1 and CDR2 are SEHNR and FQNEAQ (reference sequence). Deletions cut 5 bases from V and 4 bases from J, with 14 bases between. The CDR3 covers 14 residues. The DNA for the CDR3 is TGTGCCAGCAGCCCACCGACACCCAGCTATGGCTACACCTTC. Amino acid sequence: CASSPPTPSYGYTF.

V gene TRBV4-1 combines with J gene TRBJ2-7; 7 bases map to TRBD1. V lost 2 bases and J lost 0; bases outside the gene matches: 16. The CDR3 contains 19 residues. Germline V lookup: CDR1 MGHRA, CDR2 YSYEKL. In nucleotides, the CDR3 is TGCGCCAGCAGCCAACGAGGTGACAGGGATCGATTGGGCTCCTACGAGCAGTACTTC. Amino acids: CASSQRGDRDRLGSYEQYF.

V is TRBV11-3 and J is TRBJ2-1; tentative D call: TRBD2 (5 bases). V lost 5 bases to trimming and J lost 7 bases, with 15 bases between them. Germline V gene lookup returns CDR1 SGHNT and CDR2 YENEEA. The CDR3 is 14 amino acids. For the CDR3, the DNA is TGTGCCAGCAGCCCCTCGGGGATCCGGAATGAGCAGTTCTTC. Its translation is CASSPSGIRNEQFF.

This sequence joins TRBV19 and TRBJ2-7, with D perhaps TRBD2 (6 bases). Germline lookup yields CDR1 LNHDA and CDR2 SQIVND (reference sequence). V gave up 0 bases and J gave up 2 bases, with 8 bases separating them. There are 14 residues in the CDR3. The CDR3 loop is CASSIDQRAYEQYF. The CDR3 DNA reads TGTGCCAGTAGTATAGACCAGCGGGCCTACGAGCAGTACTTC.

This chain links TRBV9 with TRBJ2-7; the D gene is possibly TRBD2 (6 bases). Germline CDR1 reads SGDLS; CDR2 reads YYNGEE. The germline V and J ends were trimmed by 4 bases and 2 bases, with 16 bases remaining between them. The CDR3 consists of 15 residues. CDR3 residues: CASSSGGTLPYEQYF. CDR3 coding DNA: TGTGCCAGCAGCTCAGGCGGGACCCTGCCCTACGAGCAGTACTTC.

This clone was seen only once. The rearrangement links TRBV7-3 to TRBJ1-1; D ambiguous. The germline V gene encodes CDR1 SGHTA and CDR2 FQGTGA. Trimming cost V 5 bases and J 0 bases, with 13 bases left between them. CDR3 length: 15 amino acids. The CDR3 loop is CASSPGSTLNTEAFF. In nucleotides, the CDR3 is TGTGCCAGCAGCCCAGGATCGACCTTGAACACTGAAGCTTTCTTT.

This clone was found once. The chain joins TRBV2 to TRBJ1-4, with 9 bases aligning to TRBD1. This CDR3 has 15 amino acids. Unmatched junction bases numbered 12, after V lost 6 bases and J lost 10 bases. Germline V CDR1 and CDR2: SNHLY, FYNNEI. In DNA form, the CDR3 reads TGTGCCAGCAGGAAAGACGGGACAGGGCAATCAAAACTGTTTTTT. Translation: CASRKDGTGQSKLFF.

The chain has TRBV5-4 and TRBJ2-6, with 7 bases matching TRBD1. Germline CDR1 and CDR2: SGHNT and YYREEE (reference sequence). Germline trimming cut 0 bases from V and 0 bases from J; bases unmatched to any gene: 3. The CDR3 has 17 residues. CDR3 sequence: CASSLATGPSGANVLTF. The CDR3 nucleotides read TGTGCCAGCAGCTTGGCGACAGGGCCCTCTGGGGCCAACGTCCTGACTTTC.

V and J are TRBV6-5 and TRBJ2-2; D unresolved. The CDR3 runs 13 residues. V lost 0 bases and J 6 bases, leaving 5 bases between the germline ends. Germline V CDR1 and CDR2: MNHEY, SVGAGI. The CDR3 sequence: CASSYSSAGELFF. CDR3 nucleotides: TGTGCCAGCAGTTACTCGTCCGCCGGGGAGCTGTTTTTT.